A single sample gave rise to the 22 T cell receptor beta chains below, sequenced in a study of blood T cell repertoires in COVID-19. Assay: immunoSEQ multiplex PCR; the TCRdb copy retains only in-frame clones and omits some. The repertoire consists of about 190,000 clones, with more than 60% occurring once and the leading ten covering roughly 13%. Sample: peripheral blood. The receptors come from a man aged 50 to 59 who had recovered from COVID-19.

The J gene is TRBJ2-7, the V gene TRBV7-9; D uncertain. This CDR3 is 14 amino acids long. CDR1 and CDR2 (germline): SEHNR, FQNEAQ (reference sequence). V dropped 4 bases and J dropped 0 bases, with 10 bases sitting between them. The CDR3 reads CASSSEWSSYEQYF. For the CDR3, the DNA is TGTGCCAGCAGCTCCGAGTGGTCCTCCTACGAGCAGTACTTC.

The rearrangement joins TRBV28 to TRBJ1-4; D ambiguous. V lost 2 bases and J lost 4, with 8 bases in between. The CDR3 covers 14 residues. Germline CDR1 reads MDHEN; CDR2 reads SYDVKM. CDR3 amino acids: CASSLGGINEKLFF. The CDR3 DNA reads as TGTGCCAGCAGTTTAGGCGGGATTAATGAAAAACTGTTTTTT.

The chain recombines TRBV7-3 with TRBJ2-1, with 14 bases aligning to TRBD2. The trim removed 2 bases at V and 3 bases at J, leaving 3 bases unmatched. The CDR3 totals 17 residues. Germline V gene sequence: CDR1 SGHTA, CDR2 FQGTGA. The CDR3 nucleotides read TGTGCCAGCAGCTTACGGGGGACTAGCGGGGGCTACAATGAGCAGTTCTTC. Its translation: CASSLRGTSGGYNEQFF.

This chain joins TRBV4-3 and TRBJ2-7, with D possibly matching TRBD2 (6 bases). Looked up from germline, CDR1 is LGHNA and CDR2 is YSLEER. This CDR3 has 17 residues. V shed 0 bases and J shed 5 bases, with 20 bases lying between them. CDR3 sequence reads: CASSQEFFGLNSHEQYF. CDR3 coding DNA: TGCGCCAGCAGCCAAGAATTTTTCGGACTAAATTCCCACGAGCAGTACTTC.

This clone was detected only once. The same CDR3 arises from other DNA sequences in this sample as well. The chain carries TRBV27 and TRBJ2-3, with D uncertain. Per the germline V gene, CDR1 is MNHEY and CDR2 is SMNVEV (reference sequence). This CDR3 comprises 14 residues. V lost 4 bases, J lost 1 base, and 9 bases lay in between. CDR3 residues: CASSWAVGTDTQYF. The CDR3 DNA reads as TGTGCCAGCAGTTGGGCCGTAGGCACAGATACGCAGTATTTT.

This clone showed up just once. V gene TRBV19 combines with J gene TRBJ2-7, with TRBD1 matching 10 bases. After removal of 3 bases from V and 4 bases from J, the junction contained 3 bases not matched to a gene. The CDR3 covers 14 residues. Germline V gene lookup returns CDR1 LNHDA and CDR2 SQIVND (reference sequence). In nucleotides, the CDR3 is TGTGCCAGTAGTATTACGGGACAGGGGTACGAGCAGTACTTC. As protein: CASSITGQGYEQYF.

The gene calls are TRBV11-2 and TRBJ2-7; 12 bases line up with TRBD2. Trimming removed 4 bases from V and 2 bases from J; junction bases left unmatched: 6. The CDR3 totals 16 residues. The germline gives CDR1 SGHAT, CDR2 FQNNGV. The CDR3 region has the DNA TGTGCCAGCAGCTCCCTGACTAGCGGGGGAACCTACGAGCAGTACTTC. The encoded protein is CASSSLTSGGTYEQYF.

The CDR3 DNA reads as TGTGCCAGCAGCTTAGCCGCAAGGGGGGGCACCGGGGAGCTGTTTTTT. Translated, it gives CASSLAARGGTGELFF. The rearrangement links TRBV7-2 to TRBJ2-2; possible D gene TRBD2, 7 bases. The CDR3 consists of 16 residues. Germline V gene lookup returns CDR1 SGHTA and CDR2 FQGNSA. Trimming removed 0 bases from V and 4 bases from J, with 12 bases in between.

V is TRBV28 and J is TRBJ2-7; 7 nucleotides align to TRBD1. This CDR3 is 13 amino acids long. Germline V gene sequence: CDR1 MDHEN, CDR2 SYDVKM. After removal of 6 bases from V and 3 bases from J, the junction contained 5 bases not matched to a gene. The CDR3 DNA reads TGTGCCAGCAGACAGGGGCGAAACTACGAGCAGTACTTC. Protein sequence: CASRQGRNYEQYF.

Only a few counts were recorded for this clone. The V gene is TRBV29-1, the J gene TRBJ2-7; the D gene is possibly TRBD2 (7 bases). The CDR3 spans 19 residues. Trimming left V 5 bases short and J 3 bases short, with 32 bases between. Germline lookup yields CDR1 SQVTM and CDR2 ANQGSEA. The CDR3 sequence: CSVLDWQNRGGTDYYEQYF. The CDR3, as DNA: TGCAGCGTTCTGGACTGGCAAAATAGGGGGGGGACCGATTACTACGAGCAGTACTTC.

The chain combines TRBV29-1 with TRBJ1-2; 8 nucleotides agree with TRBD1. The CDR3 consists of 14 residues. The germline gives CDR1 SQVTM, CDR2 ANQGSEA. V was pared by 1 base and J by 4 bases, with 5 bases of the junction left unmatched. The CDR3 region is CSVEGTGTPYGYTF. In DNA form, the CDR3 reads TGCAGCGTTGAAGGGACAGGGACGCCCTATGGCTACACCTTC. The complete variable domain, with remaining parts taken from reference TRBV29-1 and TRBJ1-2, reads SAVISQKPSRDICQRGTSLTIQCQVDSQVTMMFWYRQQPGQSLTLIATANQGSEATYESGFVIDKFPISRPNLTFSTLTVSNMSPEDSSIYLCSVEGTGTPYGYTFGSGTRLTVV.

This clone came up a few times. This sequence joins TRBV19 and TRBJ1-1; tentative D call: TRBD1 (6 bases). V was clipped by 1 base and J by 7 bases, with 13 bases between them. This CDR3 has 14 residues. Germline-derived CDR1 and CDR2 are LNHDA and SQIVND (reference sequence). In DNA form, the CDR3 reads TGTGCCAGTAGTATAGTTTGGGGGGGCATTGAAGCTTTCTTT. Translation gives CASSIVWGGIEAFF.

The chain links TRBV7-9 to TRBJ2-1; 10 bases fit TRBD2. The germline V gene encodes CDR1 SEHNR and CDR2 FQNEAQ (reference sequence). Trimming cost V 1 base and J 9 bases; bases outside gene matches: 3. This CDR3 region has 14 residues. Written as DNA, the CDR3 is TGTGCCAGCAGCTTAGTTCTAGCGGGAGTTGAGCAGTTCTTC. It encodes CASSLVLAGVEQFF.

This sequence joins TRBV3-1 (or the pseudogene TRBV3-2) and TRBJ1-5, with unresolved D. V was shortened by 1 base and J by 0 bases, with 10 bases between the two germline ends. CDR1 and CDR2 (germline): LGHDT, YNNKEL (reference sequence). This CDR3 has 16 residues. The CDR3 bases are TGTGCCAGCAGCCAAGTGTTCGGGAATAGCAATCAGCCCCAGCATTTT. Residues: CASSQVFGNSNQPQHF.

Here the CDR3 DNA reads TGCAGTGCTAGTCGGGTACAGGGCCCCTATGGCTACACCTTC. Protein product: CSASRVQGPYGYTF. The chain joins TRBV20-1 to TRBJ1-2, with D possibly TRBD1 on 6 matching bases. Trimming pared 3 bases from V and 4 bases from J, leaving 15 bases between. The CDR3 totals 14 residues. Germline assignment: CDR1 DFQATT and CDR2 SNEGSKA (reference sequence).

This clone was seen more than once but under ten times. The chain links TRBV4-1 to TRBJ2-7, with D perhaps matching TRBD2 (7 bases). The CDR3 has 17 amino acids. Germline lookup yields CDR1 MGHRA and CDR2 YSYEKL. V lost 3 bases to trimming and J lost 0 bases, with 18 bases between them. CDR3 in DNA: TGCGCCAGCAGCCATGCTAGTTCGGGGGGCGACTCCTACGAGCAGTACTTC. Its translation: CASSHASSGGDSYEQYF.

J is TRBJ1-5 and V is TRBV7-2; no clear D gene. The V and J ends lost 3 bases and 0 bases respectively, with 3 bases between them. CDR3 length: 13 residues. Germline V lookup: CDR1 SGHTA, CDR2 FQGNSA. CDR3 bases: TGTGCCAGCAGCTTCTATAGCAATCAGCCCCAGCATTTT. It encodes CASSFYSNQPQHF.

The chain employs TRBV19 and TRBJ2-4, with 8 bases aligning to TRBD2. The CDR3 loop spans 17 amino acids. Germline V gene data show CDR1 as LNHDA and CDR2 as SQIVND (reference sequence). Germline trimming cut 5 bases from V and 4 bases from J; bases unmatched to any gene: 13. CDR3 bases: TGTGCCAGTAGTCCCCGCACTAGCGGCGAAGGGAAAAACATTCAGTACTTC. Protein product: CASSPRTSGEGKNIQYF.

The CDR3 coding sequence is TGTGCCACCACGGGACTAGCGGGGGGAGAGACCCAGTACTTC. Protein product: CATTGLAGGETQYF. The chain has TRBV7-9 and TRBJ2-5, with 15 bases aligning to TRBD2. Trimming took 10 bases from V and 4 from J; bases not matched to a gene: 4. The CDR3 has 14 amino acids. Germline CDR1 reads SEHNR; CDR2 reads FQNEAQ (reference sequence). The full variable domain, rest sourced from reference TRBV7-9 and TRBJ2-5, is DTGVSQNPRHKITKRGQNVTFRCDPISEHNRLYWYRQTLGQGPEFLTYFQNEAQLEKSRLLSDRFSAERPKGSFSTLEIQRTEQGDSAMYLCATTGLAGGETQYFGPGTRLLVL.

The rearrangement joins TRBV5-1 to TRBJ2-2; D remains ambiguous. V lost 0 bases, J lost 5 bases, and 11 bases lay in between. From germline, CDR1 is SGHRS and CDR2 YFSETQ. The CDR3 runs 15 residues. The CDR3 bases are TGCGCCAGCAGCTTGGGGCTAGTACGGACCGGGGAGCTGTTTTTT. This encodes CASSLGLVRTGELFF.

The chain recombines TRBV29-1 with TRBJ2-2; D is uncertain. V was trimmed by 5 bases and J by 7 bases, leaving 5 bases between them. CDR3 length: 10 residues. Germline-derived CDR1 and CDR2 are SQVTM and ANQGSEA. CDR3 sequence (DNA): TGCAGCGTTATAGACGGGGAGCTGTTTTTT. Encoded protein: CSVIDGELFF.

This clone was detected ten times or more. The gene calls are TRBV4-3 and TRBJ2-7; TRBD1 matches 11 bases. Unmatched junction bases numbered 2, after V lost 1 base and J lost 3 bases. The length of the CDR3 is 15 residues. Germline V CDR1 and CDR2: LGHNA, YSLEER. In DNA form, the CDR3 reads TGCGCCAGCAGCCAAGTGGGGACAGGGGGCTACGAGCAGTACTTC. Translated, it gives CASSQVGTGGYEQYF.